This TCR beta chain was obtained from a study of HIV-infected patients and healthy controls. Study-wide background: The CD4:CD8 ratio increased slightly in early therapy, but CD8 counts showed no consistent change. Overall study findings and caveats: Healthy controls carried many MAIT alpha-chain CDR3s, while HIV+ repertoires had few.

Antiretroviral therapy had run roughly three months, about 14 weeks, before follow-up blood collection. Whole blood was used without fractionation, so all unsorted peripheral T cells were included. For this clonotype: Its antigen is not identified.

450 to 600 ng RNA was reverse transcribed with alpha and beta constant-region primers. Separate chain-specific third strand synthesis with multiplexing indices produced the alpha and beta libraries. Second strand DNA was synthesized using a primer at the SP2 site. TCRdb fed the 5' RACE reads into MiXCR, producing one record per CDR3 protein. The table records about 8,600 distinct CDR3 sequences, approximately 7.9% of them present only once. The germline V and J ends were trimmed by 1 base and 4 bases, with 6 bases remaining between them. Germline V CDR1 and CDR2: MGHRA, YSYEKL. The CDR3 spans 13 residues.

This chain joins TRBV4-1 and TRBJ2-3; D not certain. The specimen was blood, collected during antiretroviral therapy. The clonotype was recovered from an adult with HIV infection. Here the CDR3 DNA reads TGCGCCAGCAGCCAAGCTGGAGCAGATACGCAGTATTTT. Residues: CASSQAGADTQYF.